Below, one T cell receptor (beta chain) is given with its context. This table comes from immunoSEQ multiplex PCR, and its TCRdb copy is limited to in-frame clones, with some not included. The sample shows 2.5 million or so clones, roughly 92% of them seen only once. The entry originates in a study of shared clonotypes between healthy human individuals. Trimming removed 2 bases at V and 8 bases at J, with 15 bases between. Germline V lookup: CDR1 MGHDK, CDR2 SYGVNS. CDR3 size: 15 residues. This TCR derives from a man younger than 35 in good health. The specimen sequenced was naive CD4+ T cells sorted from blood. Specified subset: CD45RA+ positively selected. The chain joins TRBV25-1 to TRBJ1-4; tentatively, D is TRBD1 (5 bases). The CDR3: CASSEGVGVMEKLFF. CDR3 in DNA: TGTGCCAGCAGTGAAGGTGTAGGGGTTATGGAAAAACTGTTTTTT.